The following is a T cell receptor beta chain sequence with its context. This CDR3 has 12 amino acids. The data derive from a study of OX40 agonist ivuxolimab in advanced cancers. Overall study: Eligibility admitted prior anti-PD-1, anti-PD-L1 or anti-CTLA-4 therapy; roughly 40% had some.

Sequenced by immunoSEQ multiplex PCR; TCRdb stores in-frame clones only, minus some. The sample lists tens of thousands of clones; approximately 79% were seen once. The V and J genes are TRBV21-1 and TRBJ2-7. TRBV21-1 is an annotated pseudogene. Here the sequenced sample was CD4+ or CD8+ T cells sorted from blood, taken in a trial of the OX40 agonist ivuxolimab. The clonotype originates from an adult with an advanced solid tumor such as melanoma, head and neck, liver or kidney cancer. The CDR3 coding sequence is TGTGCCAGCAGCAAAAAGACCTACGAGCAGTACTTC. This encodes CASSKKTYEQYF.